The clone carrying this T cell receptor (beta chain) is termed medium-sized. The sample is drawn from a study of PD-1 and CTLA-4 blockade in melanoma. CDR1 and CDR2 from the germline V gene are SGHTA and FQGNSA. V trimming: 6 bases; J trimming: 4 bases; junction bases outside the gene matches: 19. The CDR3 consists of 18 residues. Data came from immunoSEQ multiplex PCR; TCRdb stores just in-frame clones and leaves some out. The table records about 29,000 clones, approximately 88% of them present only once. The J gene is TRBJ2-5, the V gene TRBV7-2; 8 bases are shared with TRBD2. This sample comprised CD8+ T cells from peripheral blood, obtained before anti-PD-1 treatment. The receptor was isolated from a human donor with melanoma. CDR3 sequence reads: CASRLAASGPVGGETQYF. In DNA form, the CDR3 reads TGTGCCAGCAGACTAGCGGCTAGCGGCCCCGTGGGGGGAGAGACCCAGTACTTC.